These T cell receptor beta chains were read from a single sample in a study of CD8+CD57+ T cells in acquired aplastic anemia. TCRdb processed the reads anew with MiXCR; each CDR3 protein has one entry. The sample yields about 40,000 distinct CDR3 sequences, around 67% seen once. Sequenced material: sorted CD4+, CD8+, or CD8+CD57+ T cells (not recorded which) from PBMCs. Every receptor here comes from a human donor in good health, serving as a control. The CDR3 runs from the conserved cysteine through the conserved F or W. A D gene is named only where the DNA matches it firmly. The size field is filled for only some rows; it gives once, few, many or a size class.

CDR3 protein	CDR3 DNA	D gene	J gene	V gene	clone size
CASSLIPVSSTDTQYF	TGTGCCAGCAGCTTAATTCCTGTTTCTAGCACAGATACGCAGTATTTT	NA	TRBJ2-3	TRBV7-8	NA
CASSQAGLAPYEQYF	TGCGCCAGCAGCCAAGCGGGACTAGCGCCCTACGAGCAGTACTTC	TRBD2	TRBJ2-7	TRBV4-1	NA
CATSRGGWSYNEQFF	TGTGCCACCAGCAGAGGAGGCTGGTCCTACAATGAGCAGTTCTTC	NA	TRBJ2-1	TRBV15	few
CASSVDRNYGYTF	TGTGCCAGCAGCGTAGACAGAAACTATGGCTACACCTTC	NA	TRBJ1-2	TRBV9	NA
CASKAPTGTDTQYF	TGTGCCAGCAAGGCCCCTACCGGCACAGATACGCAGTATTTT	NA	TRBJ2-3	TRBV12-3/TRBV12-4	NA
CATSRGDTVNYGYTF	TGTGCCACCAGCAGGGGGGATACAGTCAACTATGGCTACACCTTC	NA	TRBJ1-2	TRBV15	NA
CASSQDAGGFYNEQFF	TGTGCCAGCAGCCAAGATGCGGGAGGCTTTTACAATGAGCAGTTCTTC	TRBD2	TRBJ2-1	TRBV14	NA
CASSIRTGTGYGYTF	TGTGCCAGTAGTATAAGGACCGGGACAGGGTATGGCTACACCTTC	TRBD1	TRBJ1-2	TRBV19	NA
CASSLSGWGVLREQYF	TGTGCCAGCAGTTTATCAGGTTGGGGGGTGCTTCGCGAGCAGTACTTC	NA	TRBJ2-7	TRBV27	many
CASSGTGGGETQYF	TGCGCCAGCAGCGGAACAGGTGGCGGGGAGACCCAGTACTTC	NA	TRBJ2-5	TRBV5-1	NA
CASSLRYNSPLHF	TGTGCCAGCAGCTTGAGGTATAATTCACCCCTCCACTTT	NA	TRBJ1-6	TRBV5-5	NA
CASSSIRNEQFF	TGTGCCAGCAGTTCCATTCGCAATGAGCAGTTCTTC	NA	TRBJ2-1	TRBV7-2	NA
CSVRQGPSYEQYF	TGCAGCGTAAGACAGGGCCCCTCCTACGAGCAGTACTTC	TRBD1	TRBJ2-7	TRBV29-1	NA
CASSQPLYNEQFF	TGTGCCAGCAGCCAGCCCTTATACAATGAGCAGTTCTTC	NA	TRBJ2-1	TRBV4-2	many
CASSKTGTGRETQYF	TGTGCTAGCAGCAAAACGGGGACAGGGAGGGAGACCCAGTACTTC	TRBD1	TRBJ2-5	TRBV7-7	once
CASSPRQGSNQPQHF	TGTGCCAGCTCACCCCGACAGGGCTCTAATCAGCCCCAGCATTTT	TRBD1	TRBJ1-5	TRBV19	NA
CASSISQGSNSPLHF	TGTGCCAGTAGTATATCGCAGGGATCAAATTCACCCCTCCACTTT	NA	TRBJ1-6	TRBV19	NA
CSVVVQGSEQYF	TGCAGCGTTGTTGTGCAGGGGTCCGAGCAGTACTTC	NA	TRBJ2-7	TRBV29-1	NA
CATSDLWTSGRGELFF	TGTGCCACCAGTGATTTGTGGACTAGCGGGAGAGGGGAGCTGTTTTTT	TRBD2	TRBJ2-2	TRBV24-1	NA
CASSAQGNGYTF	TGTGCCAGCAGCGCCCAGGGAAACGGCTACACCTTC	NA	TRBJ1-2	TRBV7-9	NA
CASSLGSGAGNTIYF	TGTGCCAGCAGCTTAGGGTCAGGGGCTGGAAACACCATATATTTT	NA	TRBJ1-3	TRBV7-3	once
CASSLDPGNTIYF	TGTGCCAGCAGCTTAGATCCTGGAAACACCATATATTTT	NA	TRBJ1-3	TRBV7-2	NA
CASRPIAGAIYNEQFF	TGTGCCAGCAGACCCATAGCGGGGGCGATCTACAATGAGCAGTTCTTC	TRBD2	TRBJ2-1	TRBV28	NA
CASSPQGAGEQYF	TGTGCCAGCAGCCCCCAGGGGGCTGGCGAGCAGTACTTC	TRBD1	TRBJ2-7	TRBV7-9	NA